These 9 T cell receptor beta chains share one sample of origin, sequenced in a study of blood T cell repertoires in COVID-19. Using immunoSEQ multiplex PCR, the repertoire was profiled, and TCRdb retains in-frame clones only, with some absent. Of 360,000 or so clones listed, roughly 86% are singletons. Sequencing was done on a sample of PBMCs or T cells enriched from blood (not recorded which). The receptors here all came from a woman aged 25 to 39 who had recovered from COVID-19.

There are a few counts of this clone. The CDR3 protein is CASSLGRGGYGYTF. In nucleotides, the CDR3 is TGCGCCAGCAGCTTGGGCAGGGGTGGCTATGGCTACACCTTC. The chain uses TRBV5-1 and TRBJ1-2, with a weak D call TRBD1 (6 bases). Trimming shortened V by 0 bases and J by 4 bases, and 10 bases separated the two germline ends. This CDR3 is built from 14 residues. Germline-derived CDR1 and CDR2 are SGHRS and YFSETQ.

This chain links TRBV18 with TRBJ2-3; D may be TRBD2 (5 bases). V was cut by 1 base and J by 10 bases, with 18 bases left in between. The CDR3 spans 15 residues. Germline V CDR1 and CDR2: KGHSH, LQKENI. CDR3: CASSPQGASRGAQYF. In DNA form, the CDR3 reads TGTGCCAGCTCACCACAGGGAGCCTCCCGTGGTGCGCAGTATTTT.

This chain connects TRBV18 to TRBJ1-1, with D unclear. Germline loops: CDR1 KGHSH, CDR2 LQKENI. V was trimmed by 6 bases and J by 6 bases, leaving 17 bases between them. This CDR3 has 14 amino acids. The chain's CDR3 is CASSDQVTTAEAFF. CDR3 in DNA: TGTGCCAGCTCCGACCAGGTGACAACCGCTGAAGCTTTCTTT.

The V and J genes are TRBV7-3 and TRBJ2-1, with TRBD2 identical over 8 bases. The CDR3 spans 13 residues. V trimming: 4 bases; J trimming: 9 bases; junction bases outside the gene matches: 5. Germline V gene lookup returns CDR1 SGHTA and CDR2 FQGTGA. CDR3 residues: CASSSVAGPEQFF. The CDR3 DNA follows: TGTGCCAGCAGCTCCGTAGCGGGACCTGAGCAGTTCTTC. Supplemented by reference TRBV7-3 and TRBJ2-1, the full variable domain reads GAGVSQTPSNKVTEKGKYVELRCDPISGHTALYWYRQSLGQGPEFLIYFQGTGAADDSGLPNDRFFAVRPEGSVSTLKIQRTERGDSAVYLCASSSVAGPEQFFGPGTRLTVL.

About this clone: The sample has other DNA sequences that encode this CDR3 too. The chain is built from TRBV7-9 and TRBJ1-1, with D hard to call. CDR3 size: 14 residues. Looked up from germline, CDR1 is SEHNR and CDR2 is FQNEAQ (reference sequence). Trimming took 1 base from V and 1 from J, leaving 7 bases between them. CDR3 DNA: TGTGCCAGCAGCTTAGGGGCGGGGAACACTGAAGCTTTCTTT. Amino acids: CASSLGAGNTEAFF.

A remark on this clone: The same CDR3 is also encoded by other DNA sequences in this sample. The chain combines TRBV5-1 with TRBJ1-1; possibly TRBD1 for D (6 bases). This CDR3 comprises 14 residues. Between the trimmed V and J ends, which lost 2 bases and 3 bases, there was a span of 11 bases. Germline V gene sequence: CDR1 SGHRS, CDR2 YFSETQ. In DNA form, the CDR3 reads TGCGCCAGCAGCTTAGGACAGACGTACACTGAAGCTTTCTTT. Its translation: CASSLGQTYTEAFF.

The J gene is TRBJ1-3, the V gene TRBV7-2; TRBD1 agrees at 8 bases. With V trimmed by 2 bases and J by 7 bases, 4 bases remained unmatched. Germline CDR1 reads SGHTA; CDR2 reads FQGNSA. The CDR3 is made up of 14 amino acids. This chain's CDR3 is CASSLSGGVNTIYF. The DNA of the CDR3 is TGTGCCAGCAGCTTATCAGGGGGCGTGAACACCATATATTTT.

This sequence joins TRBV29-1 and TRBJ2-3; D not resolved. The CDR3 extends over 13 amino acids. Germline CDR1 reads SQVTM; CDR2 reads ANQGSEA. Trimming pared 4 bases from V and 2 bases from J, leaving 10 bases between. CDR3 sequence: CSVGWRFTDTQYF. CDR3 DNA: TGCAGCGTTGGCTGGCGGTTCACAGATACGCAGTATTTT.

V gene TRBV5-5 combines with J gene TRBJ1-2, with a weak D call TRBD1 (6 bases). The CDR3 is 14 residues long. V lost 4 bases and J lost 2, with 12 bases in between. Germline loops: CDR1 SGHKS, CDR2 YYEKEE (reference sequence). CDR3 sequence reads: CASSRGQLNYGYTF. The CDR3 region has the DNA TGTGCCAGCAGCCGCGGACAGTTGAACTATGGCTACACCTTC.